The T cell receptor (beta chain) described here comes from a study of T cells in localized non-small cell lung cancer. Within the sample, this clone is medium-sized. TCRdb's table, derived via immunoSEQ multiplex PCR, lists solely in-frame clones and lacks some. Among roughly 1,300 clones listed, around a fifth were seen once. Lacking atypia, the adjacent lung had been sampled at least 2 cm away from the tumor margin. The CDR3 is 13 amino acids. Unmatched junction bases numbered 8, after V lost 8 bases and J lost 5 bases. CDR1 and CDR2 from the germline V gene are MNHGY and SAAAGT. V is TRBV6-8 and J is TRBJ2-5, with 7 positions matching TRBD1. The TCR originated in a male donor at least 60 years old with stage III squamous cell lung carcinoma. The sample was normal lung tissue next to the tumor, taken before any cancer treatment. The CDR3 nucleotides are TGTGCCAGCTCACTGAGGGGGCGGGAGACCCAGTACTTC. Translating it yields CASSLRGRETQYF.